This T cell receptor beta chain was observed in a study of T cells after yellow fever vaccination. Turning to the study itself: Any fraction with a low cell number was prepared using SMART-Seq v4 Ultra Low Input. Study outcomes and limitations: Abundant bulk-population clonotypes could contaminate the FACS-sorted repertoires. Clones from primary vaccination mostly reappeared after the booster (96% CD4, roughly 87% CD8).

UMIs and a universal primer site were added when TCR cDNA was made by 5'RACE template switching. MiXCR was run by TCRdb on the 5' RACE reads, yielding one entry per CDR3 protein. The sample includes around 610,000 distinct CDR3 sequences, roughly 13% seen only once; the top ten take about 14%. Details on this clonotype: Its antigen is currently unknown.

CDR3 size: 16 residues. The V and J ends lost 4 bases and 3 bases, in that order; junction bases with no gene match: 8. The sequenced sample was PBMCs, obtained on the day of the yellow fever booster vaccination. This receptor was identified in a man younger than 45 who received the YFV17D yellow fever vaccine. The rearrangement uses TRBV12-3 or TRBV12-4 and TRBJ2-5, with TRBD1 matching 10 bases. The CDR3 sequence is CASSSRGTGEKETQYF. CDR3 DNA sequence: TGTGCCAGCAGTTCCAGGGGGACAGGGGAAAAAGAGACCCAGTACTTC.